The 16 T cell receptor beta chains below were found in one sample sequenced in a study of circulating CD8 cells and anti-PD-1 response in melanoma. Four subsets defined by PD-1 and/or TIGIT were sorted from live CD3+CD8+TCRalphabeta+ cells. The QIAseq Immune Repertoire TCR panel built the libraries from roughly 15 ng of total RNA. One entry per CDR3 protein results from TCRdb running MiXCR on the reads. This repertoire shows roughly 200 distinct CDR3 sequences, around 5.6% found once; its top ten account for approximately 24%. This specimen was CD8+ T cells from PBMCs, taken at baseline or after one month of anti-PD-1 therapy (not recorded which). All receptors derive from a human donor with melanoma.

This clonotype is classed as hyperexpanded. J is TRBJ2-1 and V is TRBV24-1; TRBD1 aligns across 8 bases. Germline CDR1 is KGHDR and CDR2 is SFDVKD. The CDR3 spans 16 residues. Trimming took 2 bases from V and 6 from J; bases not matched to a gene: 8. CDR3 sequence (DNA): TGTGCCACCAGTGATTCCGGGACAGGAGAAATCAATGAGCAGTTCTTC. Its translation is CATSDSGTGEINEQFF.

This clonotype is large. V and J are TRBV24-1 and TRBJ2-2; no clear D gene. The germline V gene encodes CDR1 KGHDR and CDR2 SFDVKD. This CDR3 contains 14 residues. V shed 4 bases and J shed 6 bases, with 11 bases lying between them. This chain's CDR3 is CATSDPFNPGELFF. In DNA form, the CDR3 reads TGTGCCACCAGTGACCCGTTTAACCCCGGGGAGCTGTTTTTT.

By sample share, this clonotype is large (0.1 to 1%). The V call is TRBV7-9, the J call TRBJ2-1; TRBD2 might be the D (6 bases). The CDR3 is 16 amino acids. Germline CDR1 reads SEHNR; CDR2 reads FQNEAQ (reference sequence). V was clipped by 5 bases and J by 0 bases, with 14 bases between them. The CDR3 is CASSGRRGSSYNEQFF. As DNA, the CDR3 is TGTGCCAGCAGCGGGAGGAGGGGTAGCTCCTACAATGAGCAGTTCTTC.

By share of the sample, this clonotype is large. The genes are TRBV5-4 and TRBJ2-1, with a weak D call TRBD2 (6 bases). CDR3 length: 15 residues. Trimming shortened V by 0 bases and J by 0 bases, and 7 bases separated the two germline ends. Germline CDR1 SGHNT, CDR2 YYREEE (reference sequence). The CDR3 protein is CASSLDGGSYNEQFF. In DNA form, the CDR3 reads TGTGCCAGCAGCTTGGACGGGGGCTCCTACAATGAGCAGTTCTTC.

This clonotype was seen a handful of times. This rearrangement joins TRBV19 to TRBJ1-2, with TRBD1 as a possible D gene (6 bases). The CDR3 consists of 15 residues. The V and J ends lost 4 bases and 3 bases respectively, with 15 bases between them. The germline CDR1 and CDR2 sequences are LNHDA and SQIVND (reference sequence). CDR3 DNA sequence: TGTGCCAGTAGTACTCAGGACAGCGGGTACTATGGCTACACCTTC. Its protein is CASSTQDSGYYGYTF.

Within the sample, this clonotype is large. The V call is TRBV7-3, the J call TRBJ2-3; 7 bases are shared with TRBD2. Looked up from germline, CDR1 is SGHTA and CDR2 is FQGTGA. After removal of 4 bases from V and 2 bases from J, the junction contained 6 bases not matched to a gene. This CDR3 contains 15 residues. The CDR3: CASSSTGGVTDTQYF. The CDR3 DNA sequence: TGTGCCAGCAGCTCGACGGGGGGTGTCACAGATACGCAGTATTTT.

About this clonotype itself: A much larger clone lies one base from this, so it may be a read error. V is TRBV9 and J is TRBJ2-1, with D perhaps TRBD2 (6 bases). CDR1 SGDLS and CDR2 YYNGEE come from the germline V gene. This CDR3 is built from 13 residues. Trimming pared 5 bases from V and 7 bases from J, leaving 13 bases between. The CDR3 DNA reads as TGTGCCAGCAGACGTTGGGGGGAGAATGAGCAGTTCTTC. Translation: CASRRWGENEQFF.

This clonotype is large (0.1 to 1%). Here the CDR3 reads CASSDKVAGPTDTQYF. CDR3 DNA sequence: TGTGCCAGCAGTGACAAGGTAGCGGGACCCACAGATACGCAGTATTTT. V is TRBV6-4 and J is TRBJ2-3, with 8 bases matching TRBD2. The V gene end was trimmed by 2 bases and the J gene end by 2 bases; junction bases not matched to a gene: 6. CDR3 length equals 16 residues. CDR1 is MRHNA and CDR2 is SNTAGT in the germline V gene.

This clonotype showed up just a few times. This chain links TRBV27 with TRBJ2-3; D not resolved. V dropped 3 bases and J dropped 0 bases, with 10 bases sitting between them. Germline-derived CDR1 and CDR2 are MNHEY and SMNVEV (reference sequence). The length of the CDR3 is 15 residues. The CDR3 DNA is TGTGCCAGCAGTTTTGAGTTAGAAAGCACAGATACGCAGTATTTT. Translation gives CASSFELESTDTQYF.

This clonotype is termed large. This chain links TRBV20-1 with TRBJ2-2; a weak D match, TRBD1 (6 bases). The CDR3 extends over 15 amino acids. Trimming stripped 0 bases from V and 3 bases from J, with 11 bases between. Germline V gives CDR1 DFQATT, CDR2 SNEGSKA (reference sequence). The CDR3 bases are TGCAGTGCTAGAGATGGGACACTTGACACCGGGGAGCTGTTTTTT. Translation gives CSARDGTLDTGELFF.

This clonotype is hyperexpanded (1% or more) in the sample. This rearrangement joins TRBV24-1 to TRBJ2-2; 8 bases agree with TRBD1. In germline, CDR1 is KGHDR, CDR2 SFDVKD. CDR3 length: 13 residues. V was pared by 2 bases and J by 9 bases, with 1 base of the junction left unmatched. In DNA form, the CDR3 reads TGTGCCACCAGTGATTGGACAGGGCGGGAGCTGTTTTTT. It specifies CATSDWTGRELFF.

This clonotype is labeled as large. In DNA form, the CDR3 reads TGTGCCAGTAGTCCCGGACAGGGGACCTACGAGCAGTACTTC. This codes for CASSPGQGTYEQYF. This rearrangement joins TRBV19 to TRBJ2-7; 9 bases are shared with TRBD1. The V gene's germline CDR1 is LNHDA and CDR2 SQIVND (reference sequence). Unmatched junction bases numbered 4, after V lost 5 bases and J lost 2 bases. The CDR3 contains 14 residues.

In its sample, this clonotype is medium-sized (0.01 to 0.1%). The rearrangement links TRBV9 to TRBJ2-3; D gene uncertain. Deletions cut 0 bases from V and 4 bases from J, with 3 bases between. This CDR3 comprises 12 residues. CDR1 and CDR2 (germline): SGDLS, YYNGEE. The CDR3 reads CASSVGADTQYF. The CDR3 nucleotides read TGTGCCAGCAGCGTAGGGGCAGATACGCAGTATTTT.

By its share, this clonotype is hyperexpanded. V is TRBV19 and J is TRBJ2-7; 8 bases agree with TRBD1. The CDR3 extends over 13 amino acids. V dropped 5 bases and J dropped 3; count of bases not matched to a gene: 3. The germline V gene encodes CDR1 LNHDA and CDR2 SQIVND (reference sequence). The CDR3 sequence: CASSAGQDYEQYF. The CDR3 DNA follows: TGTGCCAGTAGTGCGGGACAGGACTACGAGCAGTACTTC.

By sample fraction, this clonotype is large. The chain couples TRBV5-5 to TRBJ2-2; 12 bases match TRBD1. Unmatched junction bases numbered 1, after V lost 7 bases and J lost 6 bases. The CDR3 is 13 amino acids. Germline V gives CDR1 SGHKS, CDR2 YYEKEE (reference sequence). Here the CDR3 reads CASRDRGPGELFF. For the CDR3, the DNA is TGTGCCAGCCGGGACAGGGGGCCCGGGGAGCTGTTTTTT. Complete variable domain (other parts from reference TRBV5-5 and TRBJ2-2): DAGVTQSPTHLIKTRGQQVTLRCSPISGHKSVSWYQQVLGQGPQFIFQYYEKEERGRGNFPDRFSARQFPNYSSELNVNALLLGDSALYLCASRDRGPGELFFGEGSRLTVL.

This clonotype is classed as large. V and J are TRBV7-2 and TRBJ2-7; D is perhaps TRBD2 (5 bases). Germline CDR1 SGHTA, CDR2 FQGNSA. The CDR3 runs 14 residues. The V gene lost 7 bases and the J gene lost 5 bases, with 18 bases spanning the gap. The CDR3: CASTSRAGGHEQYF. CDR3 in DNA: TGTGCCAGCACATCAAGGGCGGGCGGGCACGAGCAGTACTTC. The entire variable domain, with the rest obtained from reference TRBV7-2 and TRBJ2-7, is as follows: GAGVSQSPSNKVTEKGKDVELRCDPISGHTALYWYRQSLGQGLEFLIYFQGNSAPDKSGLPSDRFSAERTGGSVSTLTIQRTQQEDSAVYLCASTSRAGGHEQYFGPGTRLTVT.